This TCR beta chain was captured by sequencing in a study of blood T cell repertoires in COVID-19. Whole-study context: COVID-19 samples from acute and convalescent phases originated in the United States, Italy and Spain. The cDNA or gDNA used as material had been derived from T cells, B-cell-depleted T cells, or PBMCs.

V was shortened by 4 bases and J by 5 bases, with 14 bases between the two germline ends. Germline lookup yields CDR1 SNHLY and CDR2 FYNNEI. The CDR3 loop spans 15 amino acids. Original analysis: Amplification of reference gene primers provided the estimated nucleated cell counts. The table came from immunoSEQ multiplex PCR; TCRdb's copy has only in-frame clones and leaves some out. V, J and clone size were drawn from that table, and D and trimming were deduced from the DNA. Among under 250,000 clones listed, 89% were seen once. The rearrangement joins TRBV2 to TRBJ2-2, with D possibly TRBD1 on 5 matching bases. The receptor's source is a man aged 55 to 70 who had recovered from COVID-19. Sequencing input: peripheral blood. CDR3 sequence: CASSAVARGTGELFF. CDR3 nucleotides: TGTGCCAGCAGTGCGGTGGCTAGGGGTACCGGGGAGCTGTTTTTT. Full variable domain (outside the CDR3, taken from reference TRBV2 and TRBJ2-2): EPEVTQTPSHQVTQMGQEVILRCVPISNHLYFYWYRQILGQKVEFLVSFYNNEISEKSEIFDDQFSVERPDGSNFTLKIRSTKLEDSAMYFCASSAVARGTGELFFGEGSRLTVL.